Listed here are 24 T cell receptor beta chains from one sample, sequenced in a study of T-cell reconstitution after alpha-beta-depleted transplantation in children (dated by TCRdb to between 2015 and 2016). In the paper's terms, the treatment or condition label means: allogeneic hematopoietic cell transplantation with graft depleted of TCRalphabeta T cells and CD19 B cells. To prepare the library, PCR was applied. Sequencer: Illumina HiSeq 2500. TCR library preparation used molecular barcoding, with unique molecular identifiers applied to normalize quantification of the TCRbeta repertoire. In TCRdb, the public reads were trimmed at Q25 with fastp and aligned with MiXCR, with productive beta chains retained. Records with the same CDR3 protein are collapsed into one entry carrying the most frequent genes and DNA. This sample comprises about 400,000 distinct CDR3 sequences, roughly 17% of them detected only once. Of the sample, under 30% is held by the ten largest clones.

The specimen comprised PBMCs, mostly from graft donor cells, sampled 360 days after TCRalphabeta/CD19-depleted stem cell transplant. All receptors derive from a boy in the first two years of life who had a stem cell transplant for Wiskott-Aldrich syndrome, so the T cells may come from the graft donor.

This clonotype has just a few counts. J is TRBJ2-7 and V is TRBV3-1; a possible D gene is TRBD2 (5 bases). The CDR3 runs to 11 residues. V gave up 10 bases and J gave up 1 base, with 8 bases separating them. The germline V gene encodes CDR1 LGHDT and CDR2 YNNKEL (reference sequence). Here the CDR3 reads CATGGSYEQYF. The DNA of the CDR3 is TGTGCCACCGGAGGATCCTACGAGCAGTACTTC.

The V and J genes are TRBV11-2 and TRBJ2-1; 12 bases are a match to TRBD2. V was pared by 2 bases and J by 7 bases, with 15 bases of the junction left unmatched. This CDR3 comprises 19 residues. Germline assignment: CDR1 SGHAT and CDR2 FQNNGV. CDR3 DNA: TGTGCCAGCAGCTTAAGGGGGGGCCCTAGCGGGAGGGTGGTTAATGAGCAGTTCTTC. Encoded protein: CASSLRGGPSGRVVNEQFF.

V gene TRBV5-1 combines with J gene TRBJ2-1, with 8 bases that match TRBD2. Per germline, CDR1 SGHRS and CDR2 YFSETQ. Trimming at V came to 8 bases and at J to 6 bases, leaving 10 bases not matched to a gene. CDR3 length: 14 amino acids. The CDR3: CASTQLAATNEQFF. In nucleotides, the CDR3 is TGCGCCAGTACCCAACTAGCGGCTACCAATGAGCAGTTCTTC.

A few counts support this clonotype. The chain couples TRBV6-5 to TRBJ2-3; tentatively, D is TRBD1 (5 bases). Per germline, CDR1 MNHEY and CDR2 SVGAGI. The CDR3 covers 15 residues. V was clipped by 0 bases and J by 2 bases, with 9 bases between them. The CDR3 DNA reads as TGTGCCAGCAGTTACTCGGCAGGGAACACAGATACGCAGTATTTT. It translates to CASSYSAGNTDTQYF.

In regard to this clonotype: Germline is not matched at one junction end, which may reflect a read error. The chain employs TRBV30 and TRBJ2-7; D uncertain. Germline V gene lookup returns CDR1 GTSNPN and CDR2 SVGIG (reference sequence). The CDR3 is 12 residues long. DNA of the CDR3: TGTGCCTGGAGTTACGCCTCCTACGAGCAGTGCTTC. Its protein is CAWSYASYEQCF.

The chain joins TRBV20-1 to TRBJ2-7; 10 bases agree with TRBD2. The CDR3 runs 17 residues. Per germline, CDR1 DFQATT and CDR2 SNEGSKA (reference sequence). V gave up 1 base and J gave up 0 bases; unmatched junction bases: 9. The CDR3, as DNA: TGCAGTGCTAGAGCAGCTAGCGGGGGCCCATACTCCTACGAGCAGTACTTC. It is translated as CSARAASGGPYSYEQYF.

This clonotype was seen many times. V is TRBV5-1 and J is TRBJ2-1, with D uncertain. Trimming removed 1 base from V and 3 bases from J, with 8 bases in between. From germline, CDR1 is SGHRS and CDR2 YFSETQ. The CDR3 has 14 amino acids. The CDR3 is CASSLSSFYNEQFF. Here the CDR3 DNA reads TGCGCCAGCAGCTTGTCATCGTTCTACAATGAGCAGTTCTTC.

J is TRBJ2-3 and V is TRBV14; D gene ambiguous. In germline, CDR1 is SGHDN, CDR2 FVKESK. Trimming pared 2 bases from V and 4 bases from J, leaving 10 bases between. The CDR3 contains 14 residues. The CDR3 here is CASSQQVAADTQYF. The CDR3 DNA is TGTGCCAGCAGCCAACAAGTAGCCGCAGATACGCAGTATTTT.

This clonotype was detected only a few times. The J gene is TRBJ2-5, the V gene TRBV27, with TRBD2 identical over 14 bases. The CDR3 runs to 17 residues. The germline gives CDR1 MNHEY, CDR2 SMNVEV (reference sequence). J gave up 5 bases and V 4 bases, and 9 bases lay outside the gene matches. The CDR3 DNA follows: TGTGCCAGCAGTTCTCAGACTAGCGGGAGGGCTGGGGAGACCCAGTACTTC. This codes for CASSSQTSGRAGETQYF.

This clonotype was seen a handful of times. This chain uses TRBV20-1 with TRBJ2-6; TRBD2 matches 9 bases. V lost 2 bases, J lost 2 bases, and 4 bases stayed unmatched. The CDR3 runs to 16 residues. The germline V gene encodes CDR1 DFQATT and CDR2 SNEGSKA (reference sequence). The CDR3 coding sequence is TGCAGTGCTAGACGGCTAGCGGGAACTGGGGCCAACGTCCTGACTTTC. It yields the protein CSARRLAGTGANVLTF.

This clonotype was recorded a few times. The chain couples TRBV7-2 to TRBJ2-5; 15 nucleotides agree with TRBD2. The CDR3 is made up of 16 amino acids. Germline-derived CDR1 and CDR2 are SGHTA and FQGNSA. J lost 5 bases, V lost 5 bases, and 6 bases had no gene match. The CDR3 sequence: CASSKGLAGGGETQYF. The CDR3 DNA is TGTGCCAGCAGCAAGGGACTAGCGGGAGGAGGGGAGACCCAGTACTTC.

This chain's CDR3 is CATSGNGTSLYEQFF. As DNA, the CDR3 is TGTGCCACCAGCGGGAACGGGACTAGCCTGTATGAGCAGTTCTTC. The J gene is TRBJ2-1, the V gene TRBV24-1; 9 nucleotides line up with TRBD2. J was trimmed by 8 bases and V by 7 bases; bases with no gene match: 11. The germline CDR1 and CDR2 sequences are KGHDR and SFDVKD. The CDR3 spans 15 residues.

This clonotype was recorded a few times. CDR3 protein: CASSLVGGSIYEQYF. The CDR3 DNA is TGCGCCAGCAGCTTGGTGGGGGGTTCGATCTACGAGCAGTACTTC. The chain joins TRBV5-1 to TRBJ2-7, with a tentative D call TRBD2 (6 bases). The V and J ends lost 0 bases and 3 bases respectively, with 13 bases between them. In germline, CDR1 is SGHRS, CDR2 YFSETQ. The CDR3 contains 15 residues.

This chain links TRBV24-1 with TRBJ2-3; TRBD1 might be the D (6 bases). There are 13 residues in the CDR3. The germline V and J ends were trimmed by 7 bases and 2 bases, with 9 bases remaining between them. The germline V gene encodes CDR1 KGHDR and CDR2 SFDVKD. The CDR3 protein is CATRDSNTDTQYF. CDR3 coding DNA: TGTGCCACCAGGGACAGTAACACAGATACGCAGTATTTT.

This clonotype was observed a handful of times. The chain uses TRBV10-3 and TRBJ1-1; D perhaps matches TRBD1 (5 bases). V was cut by 9 bases and J by 5 bases, with 13 bases left in between. The CDR3 runs to 12 residues. Germline CDR1 and CDR2: ENHRY and SYGVKD. CDR3 amino acids: CAMGRGKTEAFF. The CDR3, as DNA: TGTGCCATGGGACGAGGGAAAACTGAAGCTTTCTTT.

V usage is TRBV29-1 and J usage is TRBJ2-1, with D possibly TRBD2 on 6 matching bases. V dropped 4 bases and J dropped 1 base, with 11 bases sitting between them. The CDR3 sequence is 14 residues long. Per germline, CDR1 SQVTM and CDR2 ANQGSEA. The CDR3 coding sequence is TGCAGCGTTGGCTGGGGGGATTCCTACAATGAGCAGTTCTTC. Protein product: CSVGWGDSYNEQFF.

The rearrangement joins TRBV28 to TRBJ1-2, with D possibly TRBD1 on 5 matching bases. Looked up from germline, CDR1 is MDHEN and CDR2 is SYDVKM. This CDR3 contains 13 residues. Trimming shortened V by 6 bases and J by 4 bases, and 12 bases separated the two germline ends. CDR3 nucleotide sequence: TGTGCCAGCAGCCCGGGGCCCTCCTATGGCTACACCTTC. Its translation is CASSPGPSYGYTF.

This clonotype has only a few counts. The J gene is TRBJ2-3, the V gene TRBV7-2, with 14 nucleotides matching TRBD2. Germline V gene data show CDR1 as SGHTA and CDR2 as FQGNSA. This CDR3 has 17 amino acids. The ends lost 5 bases at V and 2 bases at J; junction bases unmatched: 6. The CDR3 loop is CASSLRTSGGLTDTQYF. The CDR3 nucleotides are TGTGCCAGCAGCCTCAGGACTAGCGGGGGGCTCACAGATACGCAGTATTTT.

In its sample, this clonotype was seen a few times. This sequence joins TRBV4-1 and TRBJ2-5; 10 bases map to TRBD2. The CDR3 is made up of 18 amino acids. J gave up 3 bases and V 1 base, and 11 bases lay outside the gene matches. The germline CDR1 and CDR2 sequences are MGHRA and YSYEKL. CDR3 sequence reads: CASSQGRQAGGREETQYF. The DNA of the CDR3 is TGCGCCAGCAGCCAAGGAAGACAAGCGGGGGGGCGCGAAGAGACCCAGTACTTC.

This clonotype was detected a few times. The chain has TRBV5-1 and TRBJ2-1, with D uncertain. The CDR3 extends over 12 amino acids. The germline V gene has CDR1 SGHRS and CDR2 YFSETQ. Trimming removed 5 bases at V and 5 bases at J, with 8 bases between. This chain's CDR3 is CASRGSNNEQFF. DNA for the CDR3: TGCGCCAGCAGAGGCAGCAACAATGAGCAGTTCTTC.

This clonotype appeared a few times. This sequence joins TRBV10-2 and TRBJ2-4; tentatively, D is TRBD2 (5 bases). The V gene lost 6 bases and the J gene lost 0 bases, with 12 bases spanning the gap. The CDR3 runs 15 residues. Per the germline V gene, CDR1 is WSHSY and CDR2 is SAAADI. The CDR3 nucleotides read TGCGCCAGCAGGGGCCCCGGACTAGCCAAAAACATTCAGTACTTC. Translation gives CASRGPGLAKNIQYF.

The gene calls are TRBV24-1 and TRBJ2-5; the D gene is possibly TRBD1 (7 bases). Trimming took 1 base from V and 6 from J, leaving 17 bases between them. The length of the CDR3 is 16 residues. The germline V gene has CDR1 KGHDR and CDR2 SFDVKD. The CDR3 DNA follows: TGTGCCACCAGTGATTTTCGACAGGGCGGCGGGAAGACCCAGTACTTC. Translation gives CATSDFRQGGGKTQYF.

This clonotype was detected a few times. This chain connects TRBV11-2 to TRBJ2-3; no clear D. CDR1 and CDR2 (germline): SGHAT, FQNNGV. Trimming took 5 bases from V and 2 from J, leaving 20 bases between them. The CDR3 has 17 residues. This CDR3 is CASSRTLIPISTDTQYF. DNA of the CDR3: TGTGCCAGCAGCCGAACTTTAATCCCGATTTCCACAGATACGCAGTATTTT. The complete variable domain, with remaining parts taken from reference TRBV11-2 and TRBJ2-3, reads EAGVAQSPRYKIIEKRQSVAFWCNPISGHATLYWYQQILGQGPKLLIQFQNNGVVDDSQLPKDRFSAERLKGVDSTLKIQPAKLEDSAVYLCASSRTLIPISTDTQYFGPGTRLTVL.

Ten or more counts support this clonotype. The gene calls are TRBV18 and TRBJ2-7, with 8 positions matching TRBD1. This CDR3 contains 14 residues. Germline V gene data show CDR1 as KGHSH and CDR2 as LQKENI. Trimming took 3 bases from V and 5 from J; bases not matched to a gene: 6. The CDR3, as DNA: TGTGCCAGCTCACCCATAGACAGGGGACACGAGCAGTACTTC. Residues: CASSPIDRGHEQYF.